This T cell receptor (beta chain) was identified in a study of T cell repertoires in ileal Crohn's disease. Across the whole study: At surgery, around 40% of patients smoked, with median disease duration approximately 7.3 years.

Remarks on this clone: The antigen is undetermined.

General observations from the study: High-frequency clones were more common in sorted CD8 than CD4 cells.

Time point in this sample: neoterminal ileum biopsy at postoperative endoscopy, about 6 months after surgery. Included were adult ileal or ileocolonic Crohn's patients indicated for ileocolonic resection. Each sample's TCRB immunosequencing used 450 to 650 nanograms of biopsy DNA. Repertoires were generated with immunoSEQ multiplex PCR, while TCRdb's copy carries only in-frame clones and drops some. This table has 9,500 to 11,000 clones, around 70% appearing once. The CDR3 runs 12 residues. CDR1 and CDR2 (germline): SEHNR, FQNEAQ (reference sequence). After removal of 2 bases from V and 9 bases from J, the junction contained 4 bases not matched to a gene.

The sequence was obtained from an adult with Crohn's disease. The genes are TRBV7-9 and TRBJ2-7, with 7 bases aligning to TRBD1. Sequencing used ileal tissue. The CDR3: CASSLTGQAQYF. The CDR3 nucleotides read TGTGCCAGCAGCTTAACCGGACAGGCGCAGTACTTC.